This record concerns one T cell receptor beta chain sequence. Its target is unknown. The sample originates from a study of cytomegalovirus exposure and HLA in healthy donors. Findings of the study overall: Altogether, about 160 TCR beta chains were recorded as cytomegalovirus-associated.

Germline values: CDR1 MDHEN, CDR2 SYDVKM. Trimming removed 4 bases from V and 0 bases from J, with 10 bases in between. The CDR3 extends over 15 amino acids. Both 60 Vbeta primers and 13 Jbeta primers went into the PCR. The repertoire was sequenced with immunoSEQ multiplex PCR; TCRdb's copy has only in-frame clones and lacks some. The data hold approximately 190,000 clones, with approximately 87% observed a single time. The V call is TRBV28, the J call TRBJ2-1; D is perhaps TRBD1 (5 bases). The TCR was taken from a man aged 25-40 years in good health and CMV-seronegative. What was sequenced was PBMCs. DNA of the CDR3: TGTGCCAGCAGTTACCAGGGAATCTCCTACAATGAGCAGTTCTTC. Encoded protein: CASSYQGISYNEQFF.